The present TCR beta chain was sequenced within a study of vaccination effects on CD4 cells after COVID-19. V was pared by 6 bases and J by 1 base, with 12 bases between. The germline CDR1 and CDR2 sequences are LNHDA and SQIVND (reference sequence). The CDR3 loop spans 14 amino acids. CD4+ T cell isolation took place after 10 days of culture. According to PCR results, the person was infected with SARS-CoV-2 between March and December 2020. Participants each got two BNT162b2 or mRNA-1273 vaccine doses. The repertoire was sequenced with immunoSEQ multiplex PCR; TCRdb's copy has only in-frame clones and lacks some. The data show tens of thousands of clones, under 85% seen once. Of note for this clone: What it binds is not known.

The V call is TRBV19, the J call TRBJ2-5, with D possibly being TRBD2 (7 bases). Sequenced material: CD4+ T cells from PBMCs cultured without peptide, taken after COVID-19 vaccination. The sequence was collected from a human donor who had a prior SARS-CoV-2 infection. In nucleotides, the CDR3 is TGTGCCAGTAGGGGGGGGCGCGCCCAAGAGACCCAGTACTTC. Protein sequence: CASRGGRAQETQYF. Filled out from reference TRBV19 and TRBJ2-5, the complete variable domain reads DGGITQSPKYLFRKEGQNVTLSCEQNLNHDAMYWYRQDPGQGLRLIYYSQIVNDFQKGDIAEGYSVSREKKESFPLTVTSAQKNPTAFYLCASRGGRAQETQYFGPGTRLLVL.